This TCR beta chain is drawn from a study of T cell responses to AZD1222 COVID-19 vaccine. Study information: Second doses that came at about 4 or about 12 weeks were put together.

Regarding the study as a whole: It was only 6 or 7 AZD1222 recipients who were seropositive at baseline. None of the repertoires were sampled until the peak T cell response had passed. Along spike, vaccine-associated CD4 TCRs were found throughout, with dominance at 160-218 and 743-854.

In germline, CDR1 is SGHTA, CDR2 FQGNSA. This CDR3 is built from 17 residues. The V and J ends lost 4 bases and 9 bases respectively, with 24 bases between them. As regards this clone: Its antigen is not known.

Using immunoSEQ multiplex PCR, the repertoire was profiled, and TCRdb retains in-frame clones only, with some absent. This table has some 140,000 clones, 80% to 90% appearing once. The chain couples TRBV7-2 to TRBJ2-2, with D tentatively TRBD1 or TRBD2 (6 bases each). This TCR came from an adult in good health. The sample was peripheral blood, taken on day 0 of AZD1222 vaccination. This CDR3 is CASSSTGATVRGWELFF. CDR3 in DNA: TGTGCCAGCAGCTCGACGGGGGCCACGGTTAGAGGGTGGGAGCTGTTTTTT.